This T cell receptor (beta chain) was identified in a study of blood T cell repertoires in COVID-19. This CDR3 comprises 14 residues. Per the germline V gene, CDR1 is MNHEY and CDR2 is SVGAGI. With 7 bases removed from V and 3 bases from J, the gap between germline ends came to 15 bases. In the original processing: Using reference gene primer amplification, nucleated cell counts were estimated. Method: immunoSEQ multiplex PCR; TCRdb's copy keeps in-frame clones and lacks some. Clonal size and the V and J genes are those of that table, whereas D and trimming came from the DNA. Here the sample spans under 300,000 clones, just under 90% being singletons.

Sequenced input: PBMCs or T cells enriched from blood (not recorded which). The chain joins TRBV6-5 to TRBJ1-1; D is perhaps TRBD1 (5 bases). The clonotype comes from a woman in her sixties who had recovered from COVID-19. In DNA form, the CDR3 reads TGTGCCAGCAACCCCCCAGGGTCTCACACTGAAGCTTTCTTT. Translated: CASNPPGSHTEAFF.